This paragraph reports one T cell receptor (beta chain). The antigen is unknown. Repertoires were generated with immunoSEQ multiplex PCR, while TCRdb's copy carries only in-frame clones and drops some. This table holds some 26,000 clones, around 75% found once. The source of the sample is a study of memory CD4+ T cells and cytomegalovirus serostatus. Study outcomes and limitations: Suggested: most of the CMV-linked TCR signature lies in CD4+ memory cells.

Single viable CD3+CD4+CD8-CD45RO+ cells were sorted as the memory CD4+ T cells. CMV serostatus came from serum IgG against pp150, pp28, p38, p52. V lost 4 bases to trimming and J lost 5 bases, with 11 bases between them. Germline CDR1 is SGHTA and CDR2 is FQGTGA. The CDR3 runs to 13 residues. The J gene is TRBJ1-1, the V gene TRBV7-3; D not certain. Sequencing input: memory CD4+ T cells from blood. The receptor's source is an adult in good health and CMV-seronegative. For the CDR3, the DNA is TGTGCCAGCAGCTCCGAACCGGGGACTGAAGCTTTCTTT. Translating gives CASSSEPGTEAFF. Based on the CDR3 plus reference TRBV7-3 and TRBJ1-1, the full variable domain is GAGVSQTPSNKVTEKGKYVELRCDPISGHTALYWYRQSLGQGPEFLIYFQGTGAADDSGLPNDRFFAVRPEGSVSTLKIQRTERGDSAVYLCASSSEPGTEAFFGQGTRLTVV.